This entry features one TCR beta chain sequence. Germline V gene lookup returns CDR1 LNHDA and CDR2 SQIVND (reference sequence). The CDR3 sequence is 21 residues long. Trimming took 5 bases from V and 1 from J; bases not matched to a gene: 19. Produced via immunoSEQ multiplex PCR; TCRdb's table is partial and in-frame only. The table shows 90,000 to 150,000 clones, with around 85% occurring only once. The data are from a study of cytomegalovirus exposure and HLA in healthy donors. As for the study in general: The 550 to 700 first-cohort repertoires and the roughly 120 validation repertoires shared the same platform, a later analysis reported.

Material for sequencing was PBMCs. The chain has TRBV19 and TRBJ1-6; 8 bases align to TRBD1. This TCR was recovered from a young man in good health and CMV-seropositive. DNA of the CDR3: TGTGCCAGTAGTGCCGGGACAGGACCGATCCTTAAGCGGTCCTATAATTCACCCCTCCACTTT. Its protein product is CASSAGTGPILKRSYNSPLHF.